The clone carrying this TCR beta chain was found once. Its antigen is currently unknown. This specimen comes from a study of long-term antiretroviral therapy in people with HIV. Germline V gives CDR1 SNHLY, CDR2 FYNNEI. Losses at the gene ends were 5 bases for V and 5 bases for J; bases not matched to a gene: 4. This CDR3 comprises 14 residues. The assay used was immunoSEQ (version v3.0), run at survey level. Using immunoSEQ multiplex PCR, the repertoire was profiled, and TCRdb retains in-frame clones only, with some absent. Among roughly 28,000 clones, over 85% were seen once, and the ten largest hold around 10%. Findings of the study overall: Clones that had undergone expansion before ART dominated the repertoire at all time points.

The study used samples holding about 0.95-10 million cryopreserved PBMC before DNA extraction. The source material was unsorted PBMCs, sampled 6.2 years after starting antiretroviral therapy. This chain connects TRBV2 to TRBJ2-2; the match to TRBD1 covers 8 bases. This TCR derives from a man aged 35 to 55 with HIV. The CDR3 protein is CASSIQGVTGELFF. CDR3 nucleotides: TGTGCCAGCAGTATACAGGGGGTAACCGGGGAGCTGTTTTTT.